Shown below are 10 T cell receptor beta chains from a single sample sequenced in a study of blood T cell repertoires in COVID-19. Some clones are missing from TCRdb's copy, which holds only in-frame ones; the method was immunoSEQ multiplex PCR. The table records about 97,000 clones, about 87% of them present only once. Input material: peripheral blood. These receptor sequences come from a woman aged 25 to 39 with acute or convalescent COVID-19.

About this clone itself: At the DNA level, this CDR3 is encoded by other sequences in the same sample as well. The chain has TRBV6-5 and TRBJ1-1, with a tentative D call TRBD1 (5 bases). The V and J ends lost 5 bases and 1 base respectively, with 8 bases between them. The CDR3 consists of 13 residues. Germline V gives CDR1 MNHEY, CDR2 SVGAGI. CDR3 amino acids: CASSRDRNTEAFF. The CDR3 coding sequence is TGTGCCAGCAGTCGAGACAGGAACACTGAAGCTTTCTTT.

The chain has TRBV7-6 and TRBJ1-4, with a possible D match to TRBD1 (5 bases). V lost 2 bases and J lost 4, with 20 bases in between. The CDR3 sequence is 18 residues long. Germline-derived CDR1 and CDR2 are SGHVS and FNYEAQ. CDR3 sequence: CASSLKSQDTHYNEKLFF. In DNA, the CDR3 is TGTGCCAGCAGCTTAAAGTCTCAGGACACTCATTATAATGAAAAACTGTTTTTT.

The rearrangement links TRBV11-1 to TRBJ2-1, with a weak D call TRBD1 (6 bases). Germline assignment: CDR1 SGHAT and CDR2 FQDESV (reference sequence). V lost 0 bases and J 8 bases, leaving 14 bases between the germline ends. This CDR3 has 15 residues. This CDR3 reads CASSLARGIIDEQFF. The CDR3 DNA is TGTGCCAGCAGCTTAGCCAGGGGTATTATTGATGAGCAGTTCTTC.

The rearrangement links TRBV18 to TRBJ2-1; 11 nucleotides match TRBD2. Per the germline V gene, CDR1 is KGHSH and CDR2 is LQKENI. With V trimmed by 3 bases and J by 10 bases, 8 bases remained unmatched. The CDR3 contains 15 residues. The CDR3 nucleotides read TGTGCCAGCTCACCTACTGGGACTAGCGGAGAAGAGCAGTTCTTC. Residues: CASSPTGTSGEEQFF.

The V gene is TRBV30, the J gene TRBJ1-2; possibly TRBD1 for D (6 bases). CDR1 GTSNPN and CDR2 SVGIG come from the germline V gene (reference sequence). There are 13 residues in the CDR3. The V end was cut by 2 bases, the J end by 4 bases, with 11 bases between. DNA of the CDR3: TGTGCCTGGAGTCTGCCAGGGGCCTATGGCTACACCTTC. It encodes CAWSLPGAYGYTF.

This chain links TRBV4-1 with TRBJ2-3, with 7 positions matching TRBD1. J was trimmed by 5 bases and V by 4 bases; bases with no gene match: 9. Per germline, CDR1 MGHRA and CDR2 YSYEKL. The CDR3 spans 15 residues. In nucleotides, the CDR3 is TGCGCCAGCAGCCCTCAAGGGACAGTAGGAGATACGCAGTATTTT. Its translation is CASSPQGTVGDTQYF.

V usage is TRBV30 and J usage is TRBJ1-5; 8 bases are shared with TRBD1. Per germline, CDR1 GTSNPN and CDR2 SVGIG (reference sequence). J was trimmed by 7 bases and V by 3 bases; bases with no gene match: 5. This CDR3 region has 13 residues. The CDR3 DNA follows: TGTGCCTGGAGCCCAGGGGGCATCCAGCCCCAGCATTTT. Protein sequence: CAWSPGGIQPQHF.

The chain employs TRBV6-5 and TRBJ1-3; tentative D call: TRBD1 (6 bases). This CDR3 is 14 amino acids long. Per the germline V gene, CDR1 is MNHEY and CDR2 is SVGAGI. With 2 bases removed from V and 4 bases from J, the gap between germline ends came to 9 bases. The CDR3 sequence: CASSYGGTGNTIYF. In DNA, the CDR3 is TGTGCCAGCAGTTACGGGGGCACGGGAAACACCATATATTTT.

The chain couples TRBV15 to TRBJ2-3; 10 bases are shared with TRBD1. V trimming: 4 bases; J trimming: 4 bases; junction bases outside the gene matches: 5. The CDR3 spans 15 residues. Germline lookup yields CDR1 LNHNV and CDR2 YYDKDF (reference sequence). This chain's CDR3 is CATSTGQGNSDTQYF. The CDR3 DNA is TGTGCCACCAGCACGGGACAGGGGAATTCAGATACGCAGTATTTT.

This CDR3 is CASTDTYNEQFF. The CDR3 bases are TGTGCCAGCACCGACACCTACAATGAGCAGTTCTTC. The rearrangement links TRBV28 to TRBJ2-1, with D hard to call. Per germline, CDR1 MDHEN and CDR2 SYDVKM. V lost 7 bases, J lost 2 bases, and 6 bases lay in between. This CDR3 contains 12 residues.